This TCR beta chain stems from a study of vaccination and CD4 T cells after COVID-19. Study-wide context: Taking of post-vaccine samples occurred a median around 70 days after dose two (range 14 to 241).

The Oncomine TCR Beta short-read assay sequenced DNA from cultured CD4+ T cells. In TCRdb, the PCR reads were re-called with MiXCR into one record per CDR3 protein. The sample lists about 19,000 distinct CDR3 sequences, roughly 64% occurring once. The CDR3 is made up of 14 amino acids. The V end was cut by 1 base, the J end by 1 base, with 7 bases between. Germline V CDR1 and CDR2: SGHAT, FQNNGV. Treatment indicated: approximately nine-day PBMC culture with coronavirus spike peptide pools or control peptides (ViraFEST assay). As for this clonotype: What it recognizes is unknown.

The sequencing sample was made of CD4+ T cells from blood, cultured in vitro. The chain employs TRBV11-2 and TRBJ2-5, with D hard to call. This receptor was identified in a human donor who had recovered from COVID-19. In DNA, the CDR3 is TGTGCCAGCAGCTTAGTTCCAGGCCAAGAGACCCAGTACTTC. It translates to CASSLVPGQETQYF.